This record looks at one T cell receptor (beta chain) sequence and its context. Its antigen is unknown. Tregs were sorted as CD4+CD25+CD127-/low cells. The study, taken as a whole, reports: Tumor memory CD4+ T cell TCR gene usage clustered with blood and lymph node memory CD4+ cells and lymph node naive CD4+ cells.

TCRdb re-derived calls from the 5' RACE reads in MiXCR, one entry per CDR3 protein. Of about 57,000 distinct CDR3 sequences in the sample, 26% were seen once. Unmatched junction bases numbered 8, after V lost 5 bases and J lost 8 bases. Germline loops: CDR1 MNHEY, CDR2 SVGEGT. This CDR3 spans 13 amino acids. The sequenced sample consisted of tumor-infiltrating Tregs sorted from the breast tumor. This rearrangement joins TRBV6-2 or TRBV6-3 to TRBJ1-1, with 7 positions matching TRBD1. This TCR was sampled from a female donor with breast cancer. The CDR3 DNA is TGTGCCAGCAGTGCGGACAGGATCGAAGAAGCTTTCTTT. Residues: CASSADRIEEAFF.